The TCR beta chain described here comes from a study of T-cell reconstitution after alpha-beta-depleted transplantation in children. This clonotype was detected many times. Its antigen is as yet unknown. Study outcomes and limitations: Counts and diversity of T cells one year after transplant came mostly from newly produced T cells. Reported findings indicate that, about two months after transplant, alpha-beta T cells came from several hundred expanded clones, which were derived from non-depleted graft cells.

Germline V CDR1 and CDR2: SEHNR, FQNEAQ (reference sequence). Unmatched junction bases numbered 11, after V lost 3 bases and J lost 12 bases. This CDR3 region has 14 residues. Preparing the TCRbeta library involved the use of unique molecular identifiers. Each CDR3 protein gets one entry after TCRdb re-called the PCR reads with MiXCR. The sample consists of fewer than 500,000 distinct CDR3 sequences, 43% of them appearing once. The TCR originated in a girl aged 2 to 10 with aplastic anemia, due to receive a stem cell transplant. The source material was PBMCs, sampled before TCRalphabeta/CD19-depleted stem cell transplant. The chain links TRBV7-9 to TRBJ2-1; 7 positions agree with TRBD2. The CDR3 loop reads CASSFPPGLEGQFF. The DNA for the CDR3 is TGTGCCAGCAGCTTTCCCCCTGGACTAGAGGGGCAGTTCTTC. The whole variable domain, filled in from reference TRBV7-9 and TRBJ2-1, reads DTGVSQNPRHKITKRGQNVTFRCDPISEHNRLYWYRQTLGQGPEFLTYFQNEAQLEKSRLLSDRFSAERPKGSFSTLEIQRTEQGDSAMYLCASSFPPGLEGQFFGPGTRLTVL.